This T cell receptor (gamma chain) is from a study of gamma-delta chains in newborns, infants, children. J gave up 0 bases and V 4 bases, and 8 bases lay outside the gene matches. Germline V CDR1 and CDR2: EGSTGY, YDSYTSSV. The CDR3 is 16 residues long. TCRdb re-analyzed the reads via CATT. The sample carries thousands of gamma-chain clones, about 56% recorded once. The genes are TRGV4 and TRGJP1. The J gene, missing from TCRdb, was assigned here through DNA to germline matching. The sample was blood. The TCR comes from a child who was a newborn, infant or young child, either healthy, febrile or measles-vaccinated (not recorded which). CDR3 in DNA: TGTGCCACCTGGGACGGGCCCTATACCACTGGTTGGTTCAAGATATTT. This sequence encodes CATWDGPYTTGWFKIF.